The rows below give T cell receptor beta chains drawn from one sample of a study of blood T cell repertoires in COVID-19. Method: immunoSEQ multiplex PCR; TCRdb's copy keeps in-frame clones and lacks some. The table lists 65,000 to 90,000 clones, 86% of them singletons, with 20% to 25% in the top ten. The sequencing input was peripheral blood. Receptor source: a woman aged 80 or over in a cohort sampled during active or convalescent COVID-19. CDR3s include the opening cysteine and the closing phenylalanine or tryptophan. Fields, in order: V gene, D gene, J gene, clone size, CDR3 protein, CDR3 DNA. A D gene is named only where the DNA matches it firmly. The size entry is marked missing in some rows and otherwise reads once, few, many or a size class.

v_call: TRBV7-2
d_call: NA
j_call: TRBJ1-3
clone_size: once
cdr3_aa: CASSYLLDKYLTRGNTIYF
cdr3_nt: TGTGCCAGCAGCTATCTTTTAGACAAATACCTGACTAGGGGAAACACCATATATTTT

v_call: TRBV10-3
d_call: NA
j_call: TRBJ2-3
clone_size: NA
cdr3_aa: CAISEKGLAPTDTQYF
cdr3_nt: TGTGCCATCAGTGAGAAGGGGCTAGCGCCCACAGATACGCAGTATTTT

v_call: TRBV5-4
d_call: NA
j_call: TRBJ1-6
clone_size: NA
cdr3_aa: CASSSVAGAYNSPLHF
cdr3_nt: TGTGCCAGCAGCTCCGTGGCCGGGGCCTATAATTCACCCCTCCACTTT

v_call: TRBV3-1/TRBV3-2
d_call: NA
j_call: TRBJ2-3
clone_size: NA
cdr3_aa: CASSQRQVGATQYF
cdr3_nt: TGTGCCAGCAGCCAGAGACAAGTTGGCGCTACGCAGTATTTT

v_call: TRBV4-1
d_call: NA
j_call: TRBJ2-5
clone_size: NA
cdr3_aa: CASSQEEAETQYF
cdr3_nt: TGCGCCAGCAGCCAAGAGGAGGCAGAGACCCAGTACTTC

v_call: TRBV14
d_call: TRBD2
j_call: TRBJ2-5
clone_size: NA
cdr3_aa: CASSQDPLAGLGQYF
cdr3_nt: TGTGCCAGCAGCCAAGATCCCCTAGCGGGATTGGGCCAGTACTTC

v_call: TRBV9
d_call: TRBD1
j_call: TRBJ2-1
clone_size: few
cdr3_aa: CASSARQGNEQFF
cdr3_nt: TGTGCCAGCAGCGCCCGACAGGGGAATGAGCAGTTCTTC

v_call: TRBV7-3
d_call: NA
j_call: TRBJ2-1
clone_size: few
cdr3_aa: CASSLNGELGYNEQFF
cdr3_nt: TGTGCCAGCAGCTTAAATGGGGAGTTAGGCTACAATGAGCAGTTCTTC

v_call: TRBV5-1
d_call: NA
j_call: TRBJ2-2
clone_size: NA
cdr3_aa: CASSLDRTPNTGELFF
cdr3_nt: TGCGCCAGCAGCCTAGACCGGACACCAAACACCGGGGAGCTGTTTTTT

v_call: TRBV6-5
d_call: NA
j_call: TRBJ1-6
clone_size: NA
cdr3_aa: CATNGGAHSPLHF
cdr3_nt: TGTGCCACCAACGGGGGGGCCCATTCACCCCTCCACTTT

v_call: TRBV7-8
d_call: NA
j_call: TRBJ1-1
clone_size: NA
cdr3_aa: CASSLGVSPEAFF
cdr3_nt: TGTGCCAGCAGCTTAGGGGTTAGCCCCGAAGCTTTCTTT

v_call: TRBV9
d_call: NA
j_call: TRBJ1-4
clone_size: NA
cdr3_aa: CASSAGDGSTNEKLFF
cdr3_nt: TGTGCCAGCAGCGCCGGAGACGGCTCAACTAATGAAAAACTGTTTTTT

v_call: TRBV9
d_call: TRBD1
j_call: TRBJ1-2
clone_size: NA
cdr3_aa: CASSVAGGGGYTF
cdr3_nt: TGTGCCAGCAGCGTAGCAGGGGGTGGTGGCTACACCTTC

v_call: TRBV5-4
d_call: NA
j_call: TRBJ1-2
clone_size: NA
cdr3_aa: CASSLAGADGYTF
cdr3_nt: TGTGCCAGCAGCTTGGCTGGGGCGGATGGCTACACCTTC

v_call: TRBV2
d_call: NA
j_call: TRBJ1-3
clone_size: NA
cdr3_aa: CASSRLSGNTIYF
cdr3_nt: TGTGCCAGCAGTCGACTCTCTGGAAACACCATATATTTT

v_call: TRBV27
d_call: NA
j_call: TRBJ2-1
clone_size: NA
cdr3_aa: CASSPQVGRGSYNEQFF
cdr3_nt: TGTGCCAGCAGTCCCCAAGTGGGCAGGGGTTCCTACAATGAGCAGTTCTTC

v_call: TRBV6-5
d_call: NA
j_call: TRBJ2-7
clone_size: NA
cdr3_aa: CASTFGQNHEQYF
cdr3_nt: TGTGCCAGCACCTTTGGCCAAAACCACGAGCAGTACTTC

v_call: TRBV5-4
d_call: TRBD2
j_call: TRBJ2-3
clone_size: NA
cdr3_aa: CASSTGTSGGDTQYF
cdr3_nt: TGTGCCAGCAGCACAGGGACTAGCGGCGGGGATACGCAGTATTTT

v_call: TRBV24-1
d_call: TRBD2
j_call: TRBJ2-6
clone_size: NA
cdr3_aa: CATSDSLAREGLFGANVLTF
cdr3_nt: TGTGCCACCAGTGATTCCTTGGCGCGGGAGGGCCTCTTTGGGGCCAACGTCCTGACTTTC

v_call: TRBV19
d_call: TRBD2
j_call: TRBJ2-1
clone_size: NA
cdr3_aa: CASSEIASGRASSYNEQFF
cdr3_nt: TGTGCCAGTAGTGAAATAGCTAGCGGGAGGGCCAGCTCCTACAATGAGCAGTTCTTC

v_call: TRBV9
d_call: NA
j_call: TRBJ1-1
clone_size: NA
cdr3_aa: CASSVVGVNTEAFF
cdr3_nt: TGTGCCAGCAGCGTAGTCGGGGTGAACACTGAAGCTTTCTTT

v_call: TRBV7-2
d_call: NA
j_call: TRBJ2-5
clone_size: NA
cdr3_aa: CASSFSLPREETQYF
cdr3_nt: TGTGCCAGCAGCTTTTCCCTCCCTCGGGAAGAGACCCAGTACTTC